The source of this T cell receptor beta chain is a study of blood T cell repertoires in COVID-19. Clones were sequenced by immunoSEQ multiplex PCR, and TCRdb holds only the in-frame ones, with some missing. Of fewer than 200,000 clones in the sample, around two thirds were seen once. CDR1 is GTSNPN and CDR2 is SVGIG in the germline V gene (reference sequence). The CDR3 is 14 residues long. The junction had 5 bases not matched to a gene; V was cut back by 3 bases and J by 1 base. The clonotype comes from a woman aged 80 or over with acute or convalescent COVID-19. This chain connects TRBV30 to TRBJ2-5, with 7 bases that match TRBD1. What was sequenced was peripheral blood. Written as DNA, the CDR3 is TGTGCCTGGAGAGAAACAGGGGTCCAAGAGACCCAGTACTTC. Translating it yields CAWRETGVQETQYF. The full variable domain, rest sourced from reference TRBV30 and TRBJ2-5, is SQTIHQWPATLVQPVGSPLSLECTVEGTSNPNLYWYRQAAGRGLQLLFYSVGIGQISSEVPQNLSASRPQDRQFILSSKKLLLSDSGFYLCAWRETGVQETQYFGPGTRLLVL.